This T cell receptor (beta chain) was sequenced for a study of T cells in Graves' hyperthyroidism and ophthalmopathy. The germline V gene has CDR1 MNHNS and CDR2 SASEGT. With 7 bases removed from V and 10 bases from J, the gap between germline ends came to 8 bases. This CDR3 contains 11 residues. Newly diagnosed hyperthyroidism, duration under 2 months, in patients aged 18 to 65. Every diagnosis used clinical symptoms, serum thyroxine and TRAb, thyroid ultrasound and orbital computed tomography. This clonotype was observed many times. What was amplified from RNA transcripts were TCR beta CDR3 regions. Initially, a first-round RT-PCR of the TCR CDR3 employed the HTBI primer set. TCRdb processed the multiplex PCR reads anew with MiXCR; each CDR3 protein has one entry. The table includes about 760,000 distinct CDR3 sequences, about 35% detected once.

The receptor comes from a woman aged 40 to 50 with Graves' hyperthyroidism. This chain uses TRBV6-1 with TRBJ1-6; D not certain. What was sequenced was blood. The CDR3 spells CASKLGSPLHF. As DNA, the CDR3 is TGTGCCAGCAAACTAGGCTCACCCCTCCACTTT.